This T cell receptor (beta chain) appears in the sequencing data of a study of T cells in Graves' hyperthyroidism and ophthalmopathy (dated by TCRdb to about 2019). In the study overall: Peripheral blood samples were taken at the time of initial diagnosis, prior to any treatment. The 90 to 100 discovery patients were randomly divided into training and test sets at a 7:3 ratio. To identify distinguishing TCR V-J signatures, a discovery cohort of about 100 patients was used, comprising roughly 45 with Graves' ophthalmopathy and some 60 with stable Graves' hyperthyroidism. The paper describes TCR Vbeta CDR3 sequencing of around 140 peripheral blood samples, made up of 43 ophthalmopathy patients, over 70 hyperthyroidism patients and around 17 progressor patients. Following sampling, methimazole starting at 30 mg daily was given to hyperthyroidism patients, and high-dose intravenous methylprednisolone was given to ophthalmopathy patients. Prospective prediction of ophthalmopathy was tested in an independent validation cohort consisting of fewer than 20 hyperthyroidism patients and around 16 patients who later progressed to ophthalmopathy. The study also compared thyroid tissue and blood T-cell repertoires from 5 to 7 Graves' hyperthyroidism patients.

The CDR3 runs 16 residues from the cysteine to the phenylalanine. Only the CDR3 DNA stays, 48 bases, in frame from base 1. At the junction V is shortened by 2 bases and J by 3 bases; bases outside the gene matches: 7. CDR1 is given as MNHNS and CDR2 as SASEGT, both from the germline V gene. Ophthalmopathy patients had moderately to severely active disease, Clinical Activity Score of at least 3, NOSPECS grade of at least 4, and duration under 3 months. Exclusion was applied to patients with uncontrolled infections, other autoimmune diseases, pregnancy or lactation. Diagnoses relied on clinical symptoms, serum thyroxine and TRAb, thyroid ultrasound and orbital computed tomography. PBMCs were isolated from about 10 ml of fresh peripheral blood by Ficoll-Paque density gradient centrifugation. Total RNA was extracted using Trizol reagent, and RNA quality was assessed on an Agilent 2100 Bioanalyzer. Concerning this clonotype: It has no known antigen specificity. One base away there is no much larger clone; base qualities are not given.

TCR beta CDR3 regions were amplified from RNA transcripts. For the first round of RT-PCR on the TCR CDR3, the HTBI primer set was used together with the Qiagen OneStep RT-PCR kit. A second multiplex PCR round built the libraries, followed by size selection and purification. Libraries were sequenced paired-end with 100 bp reads on an Illumina HiSeq2000. The study's own analysis went as follows. SOAPnuke was used to process the raw data, removing reads that contained adapters or uncalled bases, had a mean Phred below 15, or lacked an exact match to the constant primer or identifier. High-quality paired reads were merged with COPE v1.2.5, and unique nucleotide sequences were defined as clonotypes. Clonotypes were aligned to IMGT TRBV, TRBD and TRBJ reference segments using MiTCR v1.1. Analysis was restricted to V-J combinations with a frequency above 0.0001, which covered over 98% of repertoires. The TCS score was defined as F50 (clonal expansion) divided by E x V (chaos), with BLOSUM62-based TCRdist calculated between CDR3 peptides within each V-J. Welch's t-statistics and random forest reduced around 550 V-J features to roughly 13, which were used in a naive Bayes classifier (R e1071). TCRdb redid the processing of the public reads, applying fastp at Q25 and MiXCR, and retained in-frame beta chains. Each entry merges the rows of one CDR3 protein and shows their most common DNA and genes. TCRdb assigned the V and J calls; the authors' analysis was not used. This sample lists around 570,000 distinct CDR3 sequences; 20% were detected once. The ten largest account for approximately 48% of the sample.

Summary of the overall study and its limitations: Sample size was not statistically predetermined, and investigators were not blinded to group allocation. A model built on a 13 V-J signature distinguished ophthalmopathy from stable hyperthyroidism, reaching around 90% sensitivity and 81.08% specificity in cross-validation and 80%/75% in testing. Most expanded thyroid clonotypes (frequency above 0.001) were also detected in blood, suggesting blood repertoires may reflect thyroid immune responses. During validation, the model predicted progression to ophthalmopathy a median of approximately 6 months ahead of onset, with roughly 65% sensitivity and around 72% specificity.

The TCR was taken from a man aged 35 to 55 with Graves' ophthalmopathy. Rearrangement joined TRBV6-1 to TRBJ2-1, with 7 middle bases fitting TRBD2. The sequenced sample was blood. This receptor has the CDR3 CASSELAEGVYNEQFF. Here is the DNA: TGTGCCAGCAGTGAACTAGCGGAAGGAGTCTACAATGAGCAGTTCTTC.